This T cell receptor (beta chain) was recovered during a study of blood T cell repertoires in COVID-19. Cohort 3 recovered donors had two negative PCRs, clearance, or symptom resolution. The germline V gene encodes CDR1 LNHDA and CDR2 SQIVND (reference sequence). Unmatched junction bases numbered 7, after V lost 4 bases and J lost 7 bases. CDR3 length equals 15 residues. Clones were sequenced by immunoSEQ multiplex PCR, and TCRdb holds only the in-frame ones, with some missing. The data show almost 500,000 clones, around nine tenths seen once. The chain carries TRBV19 and TRBJ1-6; 7 bases fit TRBD1. The sample taken for sequencing was PBMCs or T cells enriched from blood (not recorded which). The clonotype comes from a woman aged 60 to 75 who had recovered from COVID-19. CDR3 nucleotides: TGTGCCAGTAGTAACAGGGGAATAGGGAATTCACCCCTCCACTTT. Protein sequence: CASSNRGIGNSPLHF.